This T cell receptor beta chain comes out of a study of T cells after yellow fever vaccination. About the study: Some fractions had low cell numbers, and these were prepared with SMART-Seq v4 Ultra Low Input. The study, taken as a whole, reports: Post-booster reappearance was seen for most primary-vaccination clones (around 96% CD4, 88% CD8).

This clonotype was recorded at least ten times. Its target is unknown. TCRdb reprocessed the 5' RACE reads with MiXCR, giving one entry per CDR3 protein. Here the sample spans over 100,000 distinct CDR3 sequences, around 8.6% being singletons. The TCR was taken from a man between 25 and 39 years old who received the YFV17D yellow fever vaccine. The specimen comprised CD8+ T cells sorted from PBMCs, sampled 45 days after the yellow fever booster vaccination.

CDR3 nucleotides: TGCGCCAGCAGCCGGGGGACAGGGACCGGGGATACGCAGTATTTT. This sequence encodes CASSRGTGTGDTQYF. The chain is built from TRBV5-1 and TRBJ2-3; 9 bases map to TRBD1. After removal of 4 bases from V and 6 bases from J, the junction contained 9 bases not matched to a gene. This CDR3 has 15 amino acids. Germline CDR1 reads SGHRS; CDR2 reads YFSETQ.